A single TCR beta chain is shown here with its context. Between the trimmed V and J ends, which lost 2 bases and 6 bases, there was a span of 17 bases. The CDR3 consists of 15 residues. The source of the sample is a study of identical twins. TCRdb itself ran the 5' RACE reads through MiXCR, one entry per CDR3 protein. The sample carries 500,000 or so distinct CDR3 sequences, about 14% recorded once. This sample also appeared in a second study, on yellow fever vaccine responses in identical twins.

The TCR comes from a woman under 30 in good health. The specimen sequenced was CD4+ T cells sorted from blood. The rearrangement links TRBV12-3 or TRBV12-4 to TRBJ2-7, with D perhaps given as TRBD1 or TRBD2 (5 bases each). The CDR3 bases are TGTGCCAGCAGTTTACGGTCCGGGACCCTACGCGAGCAGTACTTC. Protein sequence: CASSLRSGTLREQYF.